This is a list of T cell receptor beta chains from one sample in a study of T cells in Graves' hyperthyroidism and ophthalmopathy. Each CDR3 protein is one row after TCRdb ran MiXCR on the multiplex PCR reads. The sample records roughly 250,000 distinct CDR3 sequences, roughly 15% being singletons. The sequencing input was blood. The source of these receptors is a woman in her thirties or forties with Graves' hyperthyroidism that later progressed to Graves' ophthalmopathy. CDR3s include the opening cysteine and the closing phenylalanine or tryptophan. Each record gives: clone size, J gene, V gene, D gene, CDR3 DNA, CDR3 protein. A D gene is named only where the DNA matches it firmly. Size values are once, few and many counts, or a class for expanded clones, and some rows have none.

size: many
J: TRBJ2-1
V: TRBV7-9
D: .
DNA: TGTGCCAGCAGCCGGATCCCACCATATAGTGAGCAGTTCTTC
CDR3: CASSRIPPYSEQFF

size: .
J: TRBJ2-7
V: TRBV6-1
D: .
DNA: TGTGCCAGCAGTGACAGACTACAGGGCCACGAGCAGTACTTC
CDR3: CASSDRLQGHEQYF

size: few
J: TRBJ1-2
V: TRBV20-1
D: TRBD1
DNA: TGCAGTGCTAGGGATGCTACAGGGGGGGGCTACACCTTC
CDR3: CSARDATGGGYTF

size: few
J: TRBJ1-4
V: TRBV5-8
D: .
DNA: TGTGCCATCAGCAAATACAAAGGGGGGGATGAAAAACTGTTTTTT
CDR3: CAISKYKGGDEKLFF

size: many
J: TRBJ1-2
V: TRBV2
D: TRBD1
DNA: TGTGCCAGCAGTGAAGCGGGACAGGGGGGAGGTGGCTACACCTTC
CDR3: CASSEAGQGGGGYTF

size: many
J: TRBJ2-3
V: TRBV28
D: TRBD1
DNA: TGTGCCAGCGGACAGGGTAGGACAGATACGCAGTATTTT
CDR3: CASGQGRTDTQYF

size: few
J: TRBJ1-2
V: TRBV28
D: .
DNA: TGTGCCAGCAGCTGGGGCGACTATGTCTACACCTTC
CDR3: CASSWGDYVYTF

size: few
J: TRBJ1-1
V: TRBV6-1
D: TRBD1
DNA: TGTGCCAGCAGGCCAGGGGGGAACGCTGAAGCTTTCTTT
CDR3: CASRPGGNAEAFF

size: many
J: TRBJ1-6
V: TRBV20-1
D: .
DNA: TGCAGTGCCCGGGGGGAAAATTCACCCCTCCACTTT
CDR3: CSARGENSPLHF

size: many
J: TRBJ2-7
V: TRBV7-9
D: TRBD2
DNA: TGTGCCAGCAGCGACAAGACTAGCGGAGCCTACGAGCAGTACTTC
CDR3: CASSDKTSGAYEQYF

size: many
J: TRBJ1-1
V: TRBV28
D: TRBD1
DNA: TGTGCCAGCAGTTCCCCTGGAAGGGGGCTTACTGAAGCTTTCTTT
CDR3: CASSSPGRGLTEAFF